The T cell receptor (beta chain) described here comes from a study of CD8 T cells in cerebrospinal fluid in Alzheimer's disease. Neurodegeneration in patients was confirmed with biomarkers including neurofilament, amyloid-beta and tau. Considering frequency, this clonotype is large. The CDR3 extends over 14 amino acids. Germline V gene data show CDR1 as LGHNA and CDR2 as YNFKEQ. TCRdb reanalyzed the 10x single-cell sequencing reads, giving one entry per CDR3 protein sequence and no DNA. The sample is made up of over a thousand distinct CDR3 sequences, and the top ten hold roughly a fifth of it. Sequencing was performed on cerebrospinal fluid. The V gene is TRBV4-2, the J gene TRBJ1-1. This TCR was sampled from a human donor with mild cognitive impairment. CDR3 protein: CASSPVSGGTEAFF.